The rows below give T cell receptor beta chains drawn from one sample of a study of control samples from healthy donors and cancer patients. Data came from immunoSEQ multiplex PCR; TCRdb stores just in-frame clones and leaves some out. The sample has about 69,000 clones, about 80% seen once. Material for sequencing was PBMCs. The source is a woman aged 45-60 years with lung cancer. Each CDR3 is given with its conserved first and last residue. The order of the fields is clone size, J gene, V gene, CDR3 protein. Expanded clones get a size class; other rows say once, few or many, or leave the size out.

few | TRBJ1-6 | TRBV9 | CASSAAGVNSPLHF
once | TRBJ2-1 | TRBV18 | CASSKGISSYNEQFF
NA | TRBJ1-3 | TRBV5-1 | CASSSGGASSGNTIYF
once | TRBJ1-1 | TRBV11-2 | CASSLAQGAFF
NA | TRBJ2-2 | TRBV7-6 | CASSLTARTGELFF
NA | TRBJ2-7 | TRBV5-1 | CASSSGTAAYEQYF
NA | TRBJ2-5 | TRBV18 | CASSPQQGTETQYF
NA | TRBJ1-3 | TRBV25-1 | CASSPEGTGNTIYF
NA | TRBJ1-2 | TRBV5-1 | CASSLRGGSDGYTF
once | TRBJ1-1 | TRBV6-2/TRBV6-3 | CASSYGQGTEAFF
NA | TRBJ1-2 | TRBV7-2 | CASSLVLGFEGYGYTF
NA | TRBJ1-2 | TRBV7-2 | CASSLTPTATGYTF
NA | TRBJ2-3 | TRBV18 | CASSTRSDTQYF
NA | TRBJ2-5 | TRBV19 | CASSILQRGQETQYF
few | TRBJ1-1 | TRBV5-4 | CASSRETEAFF
few | TRBJ2-5 | TRBV6-2/TRBV6-3 | CASSSQWETQYF
NA | TRBJ1-3 | TRBV5-1 | CASSSDGRSSGNTIYF
NA | TRBJ1-2 | TRBV30 | CAWSFTGIEGYTF
once | TRBJ2-5 | TRBV7-2 | CASSLGQEETQYF
NA | TRBJ1-2 | TRBV6-2/TRBV6-3 | CASSPDSLNYGYTF
NA | TRBJ1-5 | TRBV7-7 | CASSLDRDQPQHF
NA | TRBJ2-5 | TRBV5-1 | CASSLVPGGGETQYF
NA | TRBJ1-1 | TRBV6-6 | CASSYSGTVEAFF
NA | TRBJ2-3 | TRBV24-1 | CATSDSSGGATDTQYF
NA | TRBJ1-6 | TRBV9 | CASSVRDSNSPLHF
once | TRBJ1-1 | TRBV7-6 | CASSLGPTEAFF
NA | TRBJ1-1 | TRBV29-1 | CSVFGGMNTEAFF
NA | TRBJ2-5 | TRBV7-2 | CASSLRGETQYF
NA | TRBJ1-3 | TRBV7-2 | CASSFIGVGNTIYF
NA | TRBJ2-1 | TRBV7-9 | CASSLVADNNEQFF
NA | TRBJ2-3 | TRBV6-2/TRBV6-3 | CASTPTGDTQYF
NA | TRBJ1-3 | TRBV28 | CASSRPTGAGNTIYF
NA | TRBJ1-5 | TRBV2 | CASSDLLGPNSNQPQHF
NA | TRBJ1-5 | TRBV2 | CASSELGGNQPQHF
NA | TRBJ1-2 | TRBV3-1/TRBV3-2 | CASSRSTGGSNYGYTF
once | TRBJ1-1 | TRBV19 | CASRPRLGDTEAFF
NA | TRBJ1-1 | TRBV7-6 | CASSLWVSFGQGEDTEAFF
once | TRBJ1-2 | TRBV28 | CASSPTSQINYGYTF
NA | TRBJ2-7 | TRBV9 | CASSVGRSPSYEQYF
NA | TRBJ2-1 | TRBV6-1 | CASSARPGTGGAEQFF
NA | TRBJ2-3 | TRBV7-3 | CASLAGPTDTQYF
NA | TRBJ1-1 | TRBV12-1 | CASSVGTTEAFF
NA | TRBJ1-2 | TRBV29-1 | CSVDATGIDYGYTF
few | TRBJ1-3 | TRBV19 | CASSPGLGRKRNTIYF
NA | TRBJ1-1 | TRBV6-2/TRBV6-3 | CASSSPGQGTRSDTEAFF
medium-sized | TRBJ1-2 | TRBV7-9 | CASSLAGTGVSYTF
NA | TRBJ1-2 | TRBV9 | CASSVGLGGGYTF
few | TRBJ1-1 | TRBV11-2 | CASSWSGVAEAFF
NA | TRBJ1-1 | TRBV6-5 | CASILGQTPEAFF
NA | TRBJ1-2 | TRBV20-1 | CSASGSQGTNYGYTF
NA | TRBJ2-1 | TRBV10-3 | CAISGTENGEQFF
NA | TRBJ2-7 | TRBV5-1 | CASSLEAGGAGEQYF
NA | TRBJ2-1 | TRBV3-1/TRBV3-2 | CASSHSPGTRWFF
NA | TRBJ1-5 | TRBV6-2/TRBV6-3 | CASSYQWANNQPQHF
NA | TRBJ1-5 | TRBV5-8 | CASSLGQRGGSNQPQHF